This T cell receptor (beta chain) is from a study of T cells in Graves' hyperthyroidism and ophthalmopathy. Regarding the study as a whole: Appearing also in blood were most of the thyroid clonotypes expanded above 0.001.

RNA transcripts yielded amplified TCR beta CDR3 regions. The HTBI primer set served for first-round RT-PCR of the TCR CDR3. TCRdb ran MiXCR on the multiplex PCR reads and lists one entry per CDR3 protein. The sample shows about 520,000 distinct CDR3 sequences, roughly 25% of them seen only once. The CDR3 covers 13 residues. Trimming removed 0 bases from V and 7 bases from J, with 9 bases in between. Germline lookup yields CDR1 MNHEY and CDR2 SMNVEV (reference sequence). For this clonotype: The antigen is undetermined.

The chain carries TRBV27 and TRBJ2-5; D is undetermined. Specimen: blood. The sequence came from a woman younger than 45 with Graves' ophthalmopathy. The CDR3, as DNA: TGTGCCAGCAGTTTATCTGTGAGTGGGACCCAGTACTTC. Translated, it gives CASSLSVSGTQYF.